Listed below are T cell receptor beta chains from one sample, sequenced in a study of blood T cell repertoires in COVID-19. Here immunoSEQ multiplex PCR was the method, and the copy in TCRdb shows in-frame clones only, minus some. This sample has a few hundred thousand clones; about 85% occur once, and the top ten carry 0.75% to 0.95%. The sample comprised peripheral blood. The receptors shown here come from a human donor with COVID-19, enrolled during active disease. The donor label of this sample is uncertain. The CDR3 runs from the conserved cysteine through the conserved F or W. D genes are given only for firm matches. Where a row states a size, it is once, few, many or the class of an expanded clone; other rows omit it.

j_gene: TRBJ1-2; abundance: .; d_gene: TRBD1; len: 15; v_gene: TRBV27; CDR3nt: TGTGCCAGCAGTTTTGTGGACAGGCTGAATAGGGGCTACACCTTC; CDR3aa: CASSFVDRLNRGYTF
j_gene: TRBJ1-4; abundance: .; d_gene: TRBD1; len: 14; v_gene: TRBV6-5; CDR3nt: TGTGCCAGCCGGGACAGGGGAACTAATGAAAAACTGTTTTTT; CDR3aa: CASRDRGTNEKLFF
j_gene: TRBJ1-2; abundance: .; d_gene: .; len: 14; v_gene: TRBV30; CDR3nt: TGTGCCTCCAGCGGATTATCGACTCTCTATGGCTACACCTTC; CDR3aa: CASSGLSTLYGYTF
j_gene: TRBJ1-1; abundance: .; d_gene: .; len: 16; v_gene: TRBV9; CDR3nt: TGTGCCAGCAGCTTAAGTGAGGATCACAGGGACACTGAAGCTTTCTTT; CDR3aa: CASSLSEDHRDTEAFF
j_gene: TRBJ2-3; abundance: .; d_gene: TRBD2; len: 18; v_gene: TRBV19; CDR3nt: TGTGCCAGTAGTATACCTTGGACTAGCGGGGGTTTCACAGATACGCAGTATTTT; CDR3aa: CASSIPWTSGGFTDTQYF
j_gene: TRBJ1-1; abundance: .; d_gene: .; len: 12; v_gene: TRBV12-3/TRBV12-4; CDR3nt: TGTGCCAGCACCTTGGAGGACACTGAAGCTTTCTTT; CDR3aa: CASTLEDTEAFF
j_gene: TRBJ2-7; abundance: .; d_gene: TRBD1; len: 14; v_gene: TRBV30; CDR3nt: TGTGCCTGGAGTAGTGGGACAGGGTCTAGAGAGCAGTACTTC; CDR3aa: CAWSSGTGSREQYF
j_gene: TRBJ2-1; abundance: .; d_gene: .; len: 18; v_gene: TRBV7-9; CDR3nt: TGTGCCAGCAGCTTGAGACCTGAGCGGTTCAGCTCCTACAATGAGCAGTTCTTC; CDR3aa: CASSLRPERFSSYNEQFF
j_gene: TRBJ1-1; abundance: .; d_gene: .; len: 13; v_gene: TRBV5-1; CDR3nt: TGCGCCAGCAGCTTAGGGGGTAACACTGAAGCTTTCTTT; CDR3aa: CASSLGGNTEAFF
j_gene: TRBJ2-7; abundance: once; d_gene: TRBD2; len: 17; v_gene: TRBV6-2/TRBV6-3; CDR3nt: TGTGCCAGCAGTTACCGCCCGGGGGGAGAGACCGCCTACGAGCAGTACTTC; CDR3aa: CASSYRPGGETAYEQYF
j_gene: TRBJ1-4; abundance: .; d_gene: .; len: 16; v_gene: TRBV5-4; CDR3nt: TGTGCCAGCAGCTTCGGCAGGGTGGCAACTAATGAAAAACTGTTTTTT; CDR3aa: CASSFGRVATNEKLFF
j_gene: TRBJ2-7; abundance: .; d_gene: TRBD1; len: 14; v_gene: TRBV12-5; CDR3nt: TGTGCTAGTGGCCCGGGACAGGGCACCTACGAGCAGTACTTC; CDR3aa: CASGPGQGTYEQYF
j_gene: TRBJ2-5; abundance: .; d_gene: .; len: 11; v_gene: TRBV20-1; CDR3nt: TGCAGTGCTCAACTTCAAGAGACCCAGTACTTC; CDR3aa: CSAQLQETQYF